Below, 24 T cell receptor beta chains from the same sample are listed, as sequenced in a study of blood T cell repertoires in COVID-19. Sequencing used immunoSEQ multiplex PCR; TCRdb keeps in-frame clones, though not all of them. The sample yields over 110,000 clones, 84% seen once. Input material: PBMCs or T cells enriched from blood (not recorded which). All receptors derive from a man aged 50 to 59 in a cohort exposed to, infected with or recovered from COVID-19 (not recorded which).

This clone was counted a single time. V and J are TRBV6-2 or TRBV6-3 and TRBJ2-3; 16 positions match TRBD2. The CDR3 length is 16 residues. The germline CDR1 and CDR2 sequences are MNHEY and SVGEGT. V was pared by 6 bases and J by 7 bases, with 7 bases of the junction left unmatched. CDR3 coding DNA: TGTGCCAGCAGCGCCGGGACTAGCGGGAGGGCATATACGCAGTATTTT. Its protein is CASSAGTSGRAYTQYF.

The genes are TRBV5-4 and TRBJ2-1, with a weak D call TRBD2 (6 bases). Germline V gives CDR1 SGHNT, CDR2 YYREEE (reference sequence). Between the trimmed V and J ends, which lost 4 bases and 6 bases, there was a span of 8 bases. This CDR3 is 12 amino acids long. The CDR3 DNA reads as TGTGCCAGCAGCCCGACTAGCAATGAGCAGTTCTTC. Its protein is CASSPTSNEQFF.

This clone showed up just a few times. The chain links TRBV19 to TRBJ1-5; D is perhaps TRBD1 (5 bases). Germline V CDR1 and CDR2: LNHDA, SQIVND (reference sequence). V was cut by 3 bases and J by 4 bases, with 13 bases left in between. The CDR3 is 15 residues long. CDR3 amino acids: CASSMGRASNQPQHF. CDR3 coding DNA: TGTGCCAGTAGTATGGGCAGGGCCTCTAATCAGCCCCAGCATTTT.

J is TRBJ1-5 and V is TRBV15, with TRBD1 matching over 7 bases. V gave up 0 bases and J gave up 4 bases; unmatched junction bases: 3. The CDR3 consists of 15 residues. Per germline, CDR1 LNHNV and CDR2 YYDKDF (reference sequence). The CDR3 loop is CATSRDGTANQPQHF. CDR3 nucleotides: TGTGCCACCAGCAGAGATGGGACAGCTAATCAGCCCCAGCATTTT.

The CDR3 sequence is CASSLRGFEKLFF. DNA of the CDR3: TGTGCCAGCAGCCTGCGGGGTTTTGAAAAACTGTTTTTT. The chain is built from TRBV7-2 and TRBJ1-4; unclear D gene. The CDR3 is 13 amino acids. The V gene lost 5 bases and the J gene lost 7 bases, with 11 bases spanning the gap. Germline V gives CDR1 SGHTA, CDR2 FQGNSA.

In this sample, this clone turned up a few times. The chain has TRBV7-8 and TRBJ2-7; D is perhaps TRBD1 (6 bases). Trimming removed 4 bases at V and 2 bases at J, with 9 bases between. In germline, CDR1 is SGHVS, CDR2 FQNEAQ. CDR3 length: 13 residues. The CDR3 is CASSSPGAYEQYF. CDR3 DNA sequence: TGTGCCAGCAGCTCCCCAGGGGCCTACGAGCAGTACTTC.

The chain joins TRBV12-3 or TRBV12-4 to TRBJ1-6; D is unresolved. CDR3 length equals 13 residues. The V and J ends lost 3 bases and 10 bases respectively, with 10 bases between them. CDR3 sequence: CASSLSEGSPLHF. CDR3 bases: TGTGCCAGCAGTTTGTCCGAGGGATCACCCCTCCACTTT.

This clone was found a few times. The V and J genes are TRBV4-1 and TRBJ2-7, with 7 bases matching TRBD2. The CDR3 length is 15 residues. In germline, CDR1 is MGHRA, CDR2 YSYEKL. Trimming at V came to 2 bases and at J to 7 bases, leaving 11 bases not matched to a gene. DNA of the CDR3: TGCGCCAGCAGCCAAACCCAGCTAGGGACTAAAGAGCAGTACTTC. This translates into CASSQTQLGTKEQYF.

The chain uses TRBV7-8 and TRBJ2-7; TRBD1 might be the D (5 bases). From germline, CDR1 is SGHVS and CDR2 FQNEAQ. V gave up 2 bases and J gave up 0 bases, with 17 bases separating them. The CDR3 contains 17 residues. Here the CDR3 DNA reads TGTGCCAGCAGCTTAATCCCCCCCGCAGGGCTCTCCTACGAGCAGTACTTC. Translating it yields CASSLIPPAGLSYEQYF.

At least ten counts were recorded for this clone. V gene TRBV7-2 combines with J gene TRBJ2-1; D gene ambiguous. In germline, CDR1 is SGHTA, CDR2 FQGNSA. The CDR3 sequence is 13 residues long. V was clipped by 1 base and J by 4 bases, with 5 bases between them. The DNA for the CDR3 is TGTGCCAGCAGCTTAGACAGATACAATGAGCAGTTCTTC. This sequence encodes CASSLDRYNEQFF.

This clone was found once. The chain has TRBV4-1 and TRBJ2-6, with 7 positions matching TRBD1. This CDR3 has 18 residues. The V gene end was trimmed by 2 bases and the J gene end by 4 bases; junction bases not matched to a gene: 11. Looked up from germline, CDR1 is MGHRA and CDR2 is YSYEKL. The CDR3 protein is CASSQIQGVTLGANVLTF. The DNA for the CDR3 is TGCGCCAGCAGCCAAATTCAGGGGGTAACGCTGGGGGCCAACGTCCTGACTTTC.

The chain joins TRBV27 to TRBJ2-7; 8 bases map to TRBD1. Germline V gives CDR1 MNHEY, CDR2 SMNVEV (reference sequence). The CDR3 has 19 amino acids. The trim removed 6 bases at V and 9 bases at J, leaving 28 bases unmatched. The CDR3 here is CASSQTGTGTILRAGWQYF. DNA for the CDR3: TGTGCCAGCAGCCAGACCGGGACAGGAACGATACTACGAGCTGGGTGGCAGTACTTC.

The rearrangement links TRBV5-1 to TRBJ2-5; 9 bases fit TRBD1. This CDR3 contains 14 residues. V dropped 4 bases and J dropped 6; count of bases not matched to a gene: 7. Germline CDR1 and CDR2: SGHRS and YFSETQ. The CDR3 DNA reads as TGCGCCAGCAGCAGGGGACAGGGTGCGAAGACCCAGTACTTC. It codes for CASSRGQGAKTQYF.

This chain uses TRBV5-4 with TRBJ2-2; D not resolved. Trimming cost V 0 bases and J 13 bases, with 13 bases left between them. The CDR3 sequence is 13 residues long. The V gene's germline CDR1 is SGHNT and CDR2 YYREEE (reference sequence). The CDR3 is CASSLGASPGLFF. Here the CDR3 DNA reads TGTGCCAGCAGCTTGGGTGCCTCCCCGGGGCTGTTTTTT.

This rearrangement joins TRBV30 to TRBJ2-2; D ambiguous. Trimming left V 4 bases short and J 5 bases short, with 8 bases between. The CDR3 runs to 12 residues. Germline V gene lookup returns CDR1 GTSNPN and CDR2 SVGIG (reference sequence). DNA of the CDR3: TGTGCCTGGAACCTAGTGACCGGGGAGCTGTTTTTT. Amino acid sequence: CAWNLVTGELFF.

There are a few counts of this clone. The CDR3 reads CASRPGQYSNQPQHF. CDR3 in DNA: TGTGCCAGTAGACCCGGACAGTATAGCAATCAGCCCCAGCATTTT. This chain links TRBV19 with TRBJ1-5; maybe TRBD1 (6 bases). The V gene's germline CDR1 is LNHDA and CDR2 SQIVND (reference sequence). Trimming stripped 6 bases from V and 0 bases from J, with 12 bases between. The CDR3 is 15 amino acids.

The CDR3 DNA reads TGTGCCAGCAGCCCTGTCCAGGGGTCTTACACAGATACGCAGTATTTT. Translated, it gives CASSPVQGSYTDTQYF. The V gene is TRBV7-9, the J gene TRBJ2-3; weak D call: TRBD1 (6 bases). Germline loops: CDR1 SEHNR, CDR2 FQNEAQ (reference sequence). The CDR3 has 16 residues. The V end was cut by 5 bases, the J end by 2 bases, with 17 bases between.

The chain carries TRBV13 and TRBJ2-7, with 8 positions matching TRBD1. V shed 0 bases, J shed 6 bases, and the junction held 7 bases outside the gene matches. This CDR3 has 15 amino acids. Germline V gene sequence: CDR1 PRHDT, CDR2 FYEKMQ (reference sequence). This CDR3 reads CASSLGGGQGGEQYF. CDR3 sequence (DNA): TGTGCCAGCAGCTTAGGCGGAGGACAGGGAGGCGAGCAGTACTTC.

This clone has only one observation. The chain links TRBV25-1 to TRBJ1-4; 8 bases are a match to TRBD1. Germline V lookup: CDR1 MGHDK, CDR2 SYGVNS. The CDR3 contains 16 residues. The V gene end was trimmed by 1 base and the J gene end by 8 bases; junction bases not matched to a gene: 9. CDR3 bases: TGTGCCAGCAGTGAATCGGGACAGGCTGTAAGAGAAAAACTGTTTTTT. Protein sequence: CASSESGQAVREKLFF.

Concerning this clone: Other DNA sequences in this specimen translate into the identical CDR3. The CDR3: CASSLGLSSYEQYF. CDR3 DNA sequence: TGTGCCAGCAGCTTAGGTCTTTCCTCCTACGAGCAGTACTTC. V usage is TRBV7-2 and J usage is TRBJ2-7; no definite D call. This CDR3 region has 14 residues. V lost 1 base, J lost 0 bases, and 7 bases lay in between. CDR1 and CDR2 from the germline V gene are SGHTA and FQGNSA.

The V gene is TRBV7-9, the J gene TRBJ1-6; D gene unclear. V lost 0 bases, J lost 4 bases, and 7 bases lay in between. Germline loops: CDR1 SEHNR, CDR2 FQNEAQ (reference sequence). This CDR3 has 15 amino acids. The CDR3 nucleotides read TGTGCCAGCAGCTTAGCAGCTGAATATAATTCACCCCTCCACTTT. Translated: CASSLAAEYNSPLHF. Looking up the rest from reference TRBV7-9 and TRBJ1-6 gives the full variable domain: DTGVSQNPRHKITKRGQNVTFRCDPISEHNRLYWYRQTLGQGPEFLTYFQNEAQLEKSRLLSDRFSAERPKGSFSTLEIQRTEQGDSAMYLCASSLAAEYNSPLHFGNGTRLTVT.

This chain connects TRBV28 to TRBJ2-6; 8 nucleotides align to TRBD1. J was trimmed by 0 bases and V by 11 bases; bases with no gene match: 9. CDR3 length equals 16 residues. Germline CDR1 reads MDHEN; CDR2 reads SYDVKM. The DNA of the CDR3 is TGTGCCGCACGGACAGGGACTTACTCTGGGGCCAACGTCCTGACTTTC. This gives the protein CAARTGTYSGANVLTF.

The chain recombines TRBV23-1 with TRBJ1-6; D not resolved. TRBV23-1 is designated an ORF whose function remains uncertain. Trimming shortened V by 2 bases and J by 4 bases, and 9 bases separated the two germline ends. CDR3 length: 15 residues. The CDR3 reads CASSQAQIYNSPLHF. The CDR3 nucleotides read TGCGCCAGCAGTCAAGCTCAGATTTATAATTCACCCCTCCACTTT.

The V gene is TRBV13, the J gene TRBJ2-7; D is possibly TRBD2 (6 bases). Germline V gene sequence: CDR1 PRHDT, CDR2 FYEKMQ (reference sequence). V lost 1 base, J lost 6 bases, and 10 bases lay in between. This CDR3 contains 13 residues. CDR3 DNA: TGTGCCAGCAGCTTAGCTCGGGGGACCGAGCAGTACTTC. It codes for CASSLARGTEQYF.